This T cell receptor (beta chain) was recovered during a study of blood T cell repertoires in COVID-19. Only in-frame clones appear in the TCRdb table, and some are missing; sequencing was by immunoSEQ multiplex PCR. The repertoire holds approximately 250,000 clones, with about 87% as singletons. Per germline, CDR1 SGHDT and CDR2 YYEEEE. This CDR3 is 15 amino acids long. V was clipped by 4 bases and J by 3 bases; unmatched bases: 7. The TCR originated in a human donor in a cohort sampled during active COVID-19. The rearrangement links TRBV5-6 to TRBJ2-7; 10 bases agree with TRBD1. Sequencing was done on a sample of peripheral blood. The CDR3 bases are TGTGCCAGCAGCGGTCCTGACAGGGGGCTCTACGAGCAGTACTTC. Amino acid sequence: CASSGPDRGLYEQYF.